These T cell receptor beta chains were read from a single sample in a study of T-cell memory formation after mild COVID-19. TCRdb re-analysed the 5' RACE reads in MiXCR, keeping a single row per CDR3 protein. The data show a few hundred thousand distinct CDR3 sequences, about 20% seen once. Input material: PBMCs or a T cell subset sorted from them (not recorded which). The receptors come from an adult woman who had mild COVID-19 (a few samples of this study predate the infection). Cell type and time point are not known. CDR3s include the opening cysteine and the closing phenylalanine or tryptophan. Fields, in order: CDR3 length, V gene, D gene, J gene, clone size, CDR3 DNA, CDR3 protein. D genes are given only for firm matches. Expanded clones are given a class, and other clones once, few, many or no size at all.

14	TRBV5-1	-	TRBJ1-2	many	TGCGCCAGCAGCTTGGACAGTTCTAACTATGGCTACACCTTC	CASSLDSSNYGYTF
18	TRBV7-6	TRBD2	TRBJ2-7	-	TGTGCCAGCATCCCTGTACCCCCGGGGGGGACCGGTGGGGACGAGCAGTACTTC	CASIPVPPGGTGGDEQYF
14	TRBV24-1	TRBD1	TRBJ2-7	few	TGTGCCACCAGTGATACGGACAGGCCCTACGAGCAGTACTTC	CATSDTDRPYEQYF
13	TRBV2	TRBD2	TRBJ2-1	many	TGTGCCAGCAACCTCGGGGGGTTGGATGAGCAGTTCTTC	CASNLGGLDEQFF
16	TRBV23-1	-	TRBJ2-2	-	TGCGCCAGTGGCCCTTCGACAGCTTACACCTCTGGGGAGCTGTTTTTT	CASGPSTAYTSGELFF
16	TRBV4-1	-	TRBJ1-5	-	TGCGCCAGCAGCCAAGAGAGCCCGGGTGGCAATCAGCCCCAGCATTTT	CASSQESPGGNQPQHF
13	TRBV10-3	-	TRBJ1-2	few	TGTGCCATCAGCCCCGACGGGACCCGGTATCACACCTTC	CAISPDGTRYHTF
15	TRBV11-2	-	TRBJ1-1	few	TGTGCCAGCAGATCCTTTCGGGGTAAGAGCACTGAAGCTTTCTTT	CASRSFRGKSTEAFF
19	TRBV4-1	TRBD2	TRBJ2-2	few	TGCGCCAGCAGCCAAGATTGGGCCCTAGCGGGGAGGAACACCGGGGAGCTGTTTTTT	CASSQDWALAGRNTGELFF
15	TRBV7-9	-	TRBJ2-5	few	TGTGCCAGCAGCTTAATGAGAATGATCCAAGAGACCCAGTACTTC	CASSLMRMIQETQYF
15	TRBV5-1	-	TRBJ1-3	-	TGCGCCAGCAGCTTGGCCGTAGGCCCTGGAAACACCATATATTTT	CASSLAVGPGNTIYF
15	TRBV7-3	TRBD2	TRBJ2-1	-	TGTGCCAGCAGCTCGACTAGCGGGAGTCAATATGAGCAGTTCTTC	CASSSTSGSQYEQFF
12	TRBV24-1	-	TRBJ2-3	many	TGTGCCACCAGTGATGACACAGATACGCAGTATTTT	CATSDDTDTQYF
14	TRBV5-1	-	TRBJ2-5	-	TGCGCCAGCAGCTCAAGAGCTCGGGGAGAGACCCAGTACTTC	CASSSRARGETQYF
14	TRBV5-1	TRBD1	TRBJ1-1	-	TGCGCCAGCAGCGTCGACAGGGAAGGAACTGAAGCTTTCTTT	CASSVDREGTEAFF
14	TRBV5-1	-	TRBJ1-6	-	TGCGCCAGCAGCTCGGGACAATTTGGTTCACCCCTCCACTTT	CASSSGQFGSPLHF
15	TRBV12-3/TRBV12-4	-	TRBJ1-5	-	TGTGCCAGCAGTTTCGCGGCAACCTCAAATCAGCCCCAGCATTTT	CASSFAATSNQPQHF
15	TRBV7-9	TRBD2	TRBJ2-1	-	TGTGCCAGCAGTAGACTAGCGGGAGGGTACAGTGAGCAGTTCTTC	CASSRLAGGYSEQFF
13	TRBV6-5	-	TRBJ1-1	-	TGTGCCAGCAGTTACTCAGGGTTGGATGAAGCTTTCTTT	CASSYSGLDEAFF
14	TRBV20-1	-	TRBJ1-1	few	TGCAGTGCTAGAGTCGACCAGGGATACACTGAAGCTTTCTTT	CSARVDQGYTEAFF
17	TRBV28	-	TRBJ2-2	few	TGTGCCAGCAGTCCCCTACTACCTTCTAGGAACACCGGGGAGCTGTTTTTT	CASSPLLPSRNTGELFF
15	TRBV7-2	-	TRBJ1-6	few	TGTGCCAGCAGCTTAGCCTCCGGGGGAGGCTCACCCCTCCACTTT	CASSLASGGGSPLHF
13	TRBV7-9	-	TRBJ2-3	many	TGTGCCAGCAGCCCCGGCGGAGGGGCTACGCAGTATTTT	CASSPGGGATQYF
17	TRBV7-9	TRBD1	TRBJ2-7	-	TGTGCCAGCAGCTCTCAAGTAGGACAGGGGGTAACCTACGAGCAGTACTTC	CASSSQVGQGVTYEQYF
15	TRBV7-6	-	TRBJ2-6	few	TGTGCCAGCAGCTTATCTATGTTCGGGGCCAACGTCCTGACTTTC	CASSLSMFGANVLTF
14	TRBV20-1	-	TRBJ1-1	few	TGCAGTGCTAGAGACCCGGGAGGGCAGGGAAAAGCTTTCTTT	CSARDPGGQGKAFF
13	TRBV20-1	-	TRBJ1-4	few	TGCAGTGCTAGAGATGGGTTAGGGGAAAAACTGTTTTTT	CSARDGLGEKLFF
14	TRBV9	-	TRBJ1-2	-	TGTGCCAGCAGCAGCAGCAGGGGCAACTATGGCTACACCTTC	CASSSSRGNYGYTF
14	TRBV19	-	TRBJ1-4	-	TGTGCCAGTAACGACCGGGTGACTAATGAAAAACTGTTTTTT	CASNDRVTNEKLFF
13	TRBV5-6	-	TRBJ1-6	-	TGTGCCAGCAGCTTGGAGGGGCGTTCACCCCTCCACTTT	CASSLEGRSPLHF
13	TRBV7-9	TRBD2	TRBJ2-7	many	TGTGCCAGCAGCCTACCGGGAGGGTACGAGCAGTACTTC	CASSLPGGYEQYF
12	TRBV5-1	-	TRBJ2-3	many	TGTGCCAGCAGTTTGCGCACAGATACGCAGTATTTT	CASSLRTDTQYF
14	TRBV4-2	TRBD1	TRBJ1-2	few	TGTGCCAGCAGCCAATCGGACAGGGCCGACGGCTACACCTTC	CASSQSDRADGYTF
16	TRBV6-2/TRBV6-3	-	TRBJ2-3	few	TGTGCCAGCAGTTACGAGGGACCAAGTGCCACAGATACGCAGTATTTT	CASSYEGPSATDTQYF
16	TRBV9	TRBD2	TRBJ2-3	few	TGTGCCAGCAGCGTATATCGGGGGGAAAGCACAGATACGCAGTATTTT	CASSVYRGESTDTQYF
15	TRBV4-1	-	TRBJ2-7	few	TGCGCCAGCAGCCAAGATCCGTCTCGCTCCTACGAGCAGTACTTC	CASSQDPSRSYEQYF
18	TRBV9	-	TRBJ2-2	few	TGTGCCAGCAGCGTAGCAAGGGAGGGACAACAGAACACCGGGGAGCTGTTTTTT	CASSVAREGQQNTGELFF
16	TRBV20-1	TRBD2	TRBJ2-3	-	TGCAGTGCTAGAGCGAAGCCGGGAGGGCCCCCAGATACGCAGTATTTT	CSARAKPGGPPDTQYF
13	TRBV6-2/TRBV6-3	-	TRBJ2-1	-	TGTGCCAGCACGGGACACCCAGGAGGTGAGCAGTTCTTC	CASTGHPGGEQFF
18	TRBV7-3	TRBD1	TRBJ1-1	-	TGTGCCAGCAGCTTAACTTCGTGGGTTCGGGACAGTAACACTGAAGCTTTCTTT	CASSLTSWVRDSNTEAFF
14	TRBV5-1	-	TRBJ1-4	-	TGCGCCAGCAGCTCCGGACGGAGAAATGAAAAACTGTTTTTT	CASSSGRRNEKLFF
15	TRBV7-3	-	TRBJ2-1	-	TGTGCCAGCAGTTTTAGCGGAGACTCCTACAATGAGCAGTTCTTC	CASSFSGDSYNEQFF
13	TRBV7-9	TRBD1	TRBJ1-1	few	TGTGCCAGCAGTTCGGACAGGGGGACTGAAGCCTTCTTT	CASSSDRGTEAFF
15	TRBV6-5	-	TRBJ1-1	-	TGTGCCAGCATCAAGCCCCAGGGAGGACACACTGAAGCTTTCTTT	CASIKPQGGHTEAFF
15	TRBV20-1	-	TRBJ2-5	-	TGCAGTGCTAGGAGGTCCCACGAGCTAATCGAGACCCAGTACTTC	CSARRSHELIETQYF
12	TRBV20-1	-	TRBJ1-2	few	TGCAGAATTACCGGTTCTAACTATGGCTACACCTTC	CRITGSNYGYTF
13	TRBV6-5	-	TRBJ1-4	-	TGTGCCAGCAGGATGGACCCTAATGAAAAACTGTTTTTT	CASRMDPNEKLFF
14	TRBV30	TRBD2	TRBJ2-5	few	TGTGCCTGGAACAGCGGGGCTTACCAAGAGACCCAGTACTTC	CAWNSGAYQETQYF